The 30 T cell receptor beta chains reported below all come from one sample, sequenced in a study of blood T cell repertoires in COVID-19. Only in-frame clones appear in the TCRdb table, and some are missing; sequencing was by immunoSEQ multiplex PCR. The sample contains around 130,000 clones, just under 90% of which appear only once. The sample taken for sequencing was peripheral blood. These receptors all come from a woman older than 75 with acute or convalescent COVID-19.

This chain links TRBV19 with TRBJ2-3; D ambiguous. Germline V gives CDR1 LNHDA, CDR2 SQIVND (reference sequence). The CDR3 is made up of 15 amino acids. Deletions cut 6 bases from V and 2 bases from J, with 15 bases between. This chain's CDR3 is CASRHPGHLTDTQYF. The CDR3 coding sequence is TGTGCCAGTAGGCATCCAGGCCACCTCACAGATACGCAGTATTTT.

The chain uses TRBV2 and TRBJ1-5; tentatively, D is TRBD1 (5 bases). The CDR3 contains 15 residues. The germline CDR1 and CDR2 sequences are SNHLY and FYNNEI. V was shortened by 2 bases and J by 1 base, with 9 bases between the two germline ends. The CDR3, as DNA: TGTGCCAGCAGTGAACAGGGTATGAGCAATCAGCCCCAGCATTTT. Translation gives CASSEQGMSNQPQHF.

The chain links TRBV6-1 to TRBJ1-2, with 7 bases matching TRBD1. The CDR3 contains 15 residues. V was clipped by 3 bases and J by 2 bases; unmatched bases: 6. Germline V CDR1 and CDR2: MNHNS, SASEGT. CDR3 region: CASSETGTVNYGYTF. CDR3 in DNA: TGTGCCAGCAGTGAGACCGGGACAGTGAACTATGGCTACACCTTC.

The J gene is TRBJ1-2, the V gene TRBV2; TRBD1 matches 8 bases. Germline CDR1 is SNHLY and CDR2 is FYNNEI. CDR3 size: 14 residues. V lost 6 bases and J lost 4; bases outside the gene matches: 7. The CDR3 region has the DNA TGTGCCAGCAGCGGACAGGGAAGCGGCTATGGCTACACCTTC. Its protein is CASSGQGSGYGYTF.

The chain employs TRBV9 and TRBJ2-3; 9 nucleotides agree with TRBD2. V gave up 1 base and J gave up 4 bases; unmatched junction bases: 4. There are 15 residues in the CDR3. Germline CDR1 SGDLS, CDR2 YYNGEE. The CDR3: CASSVRGGAADTQYF. The CDR3, as DNA: TGTGCCAGCAGCGTACGCGGGGGGGCCGCAGATACGCAGTATTTT.

The V gene is TRBV7-2, the J gene TRBJ1-1; D uncertain. Germline values: CDR1 SGHTA, CDR2 FQGNSA. Trimming removed 6 bases at V and 3 bases at J, with 14 bases between. The CDR3 runs 14 residues. The CDR3 protein is CASRVTVTYTEAFF. DNA of the CDR3: TGTGCCAGCAGAGTAACCGTAACATACACTGAAGCTTTCTTT.

This chain connects TRBV6-5 to TRBJ1-2; 9 bases map to TRBD1. Germline V gene lookup returns CDR1 MNHEY and CDR2 SVGAGI. Losses at the gene ends were 6 bases for V and 4 bases for J; bases not matched to a gene: 6. The CDR3 extends over 14 amino acids. The CDR3 region has the DNA TGTGCCAGCAGAGCGACAGGGGGGATCTATGGCTACACCTTC. Protein: CASRATGGIYGYTF.

The J gene is TRBJ1-2, the V gene TRBV3-1 (or the pseudogene TRBV3-2), with unresolved D. The CDR3 loop spans 14 amino acids. Per germline, CDR1 LGHDT and CDR2 YNNKEL (reference sequence). Deletions cut 3 bases from V and 6 bases from J, with 14 bases between. The CDR3 sequence: CASSQKPGWNGYTF. The CDR3 region has the DNA TGTGCCAGCAGCCAGAAGCCCGGGTGGAATGGCTACACCTTC.

Concerning this clone itself: The same CDR3 is also encoded by other DNA sequences in this sample. V gene TRBV3-1 (or the pseudogene TRBV3-2) combines with J gene TRBJ1-1, with D unclear. Germline-derived CDR1 and CDR2 are LGHDT and YNNKEL (reference sequence). V was clipped by 3 bases and J by 0 bases, with 8 bases between them. This CDR3 region has 14 residues. The CDR3 DNA is TGTGCCAGCAGCCACCGGACTGTGAACACTGAAGCTTTCTTT. Translated, it gives CASSHRTVNTEAFF.

The rearrangement links TRBV7-2 to TRBJ2-1; D is unresolved. Trimming took 8 bases from V and 0 from J, leaving 14 bases between them. Germline-derived CDR1 and CDR2 are SGHTA and FQGNSA. CDR3 length: 15 amino acids. This CDR3 reads CASASPVNSYNEQFF. DNA for the CDR3: TGTGCCAGCGCGAGTCCCGTTAACTCCTACAATGAGCAGTTCTTC.

This rearrangement joins TRBV7-3 to TRBJ2-1; TRBD2 matches 7 bases. The CDR3 consists of 15 residues. J gave up 7 bases and V 5 bases, and 11 bases lay outside the gene matches. Germline V CDR1 and CDR2: SGHTA, FQGTGA. CDR3 amino acids: CASSPRGGGPNEQFF. CDR3 nucleotide sequence: TGTGCCAGCAGCCCCCGGGGCGGGGGTCCTAATGAGCAGTTCTTC.

The genes are TRBV5-8 and TRBJ1-5, with D unclear. The CDR3 is 15 amino acids. The ends were cut back, 2 bases at V and 5 bases at J, with 14 bases in the middle. From germline, CDR1 is SGHTS and CDR2 YDEGEE. CDR3 DNA: TGTGCCAGCAGCTTTTCGATAACTCTGGATCAGCCCCAGCATTTT. Translation: CASSFSITLDQPQHF.

The V call is TRBV4-3, the J call TRBJ1-2; 7 positions match TRBD1. Germline CDR1 reads LGHNA; CDR2 reads YSLEER. Trimming took 0 bases from V and 4 from J; bases not matched to a gene: 11. CDR3 length equals 17 residues. In DNA, the CDR3 is TGCGCCAGCAGCCAAGAATTCCTACAGGGACAGAGCTATGGCTACACCTTC. It codes for CASSQEFLQGQSYGYTF.

V and J are TRBV4-1 and TRBJ1-2; TRBD1 might be the D (5 bases). The CDR3 runs 14 residues. Trimming took 3 bases from V and 4 from J, leaving 12 bases between them. The germline gives CDR1 MGHRA, CDR2 YSYEKL. CDR3 loop: CASSHRAGGYGYTF. CDR3 nucleotide sequence: TGCGCCAGCAGCCACAGGGCCGGGGGCTATGGCTACACCTTC.

The chain is built from TRBV9 and TRBJ1-3, with 10 bases fitting TRBD1. Losses at the gene ends were 4 bases for V and 1 base for J; bases not matched to a gene: 11. Germline CDR1 reads SGDLS; CDR2 reads YYNGEE. The CDR3 runs to 18 residues. CDR3: CASSPRTGGTTSGNTIYF. For the CDR3, the DNA is TGTGCCAGCAGCCCCCGGACAGGGGGAACGACTTCTGGAAACACCATATATTTT.

V gene TRBV2 combines with J gene TRBJ1-3; 7 nucleotides agree with TRBD1. The CDR3 totals 15 residues. The trim removed 7 bases at V and 0 bases at J, leaving 6 bases unmatched. Looked up from germline, CDR1 is SNHLY and CDR2 is FYNNEI. The CDR3 DNA reads TGTGCCAGCACCCGACAGGGAAGCTCTGGAAACACCATATATTTT. Its protein product is CASTRQGSSGNTIYF.

The chain recombines TRBV6-1 with TRBJ1-2, with D possibly TRBD1 on 5 matching bases. Trimming pared 2 bases from V and 4 bases from J, leaving 17 bases between. Germline assignment: CDR1 MNHNS and CDR2 SASEGT. There are 16 residues in the CDR3. Written as DNA, the CDR3 is TGTGCCAGCAGTGAAAGGCAGGGAGGTCTTATCTATGGCTACACCTTC. Its protein is CASSERQGGLIYGYTF.

The rearrangement joins TRBV11-2 to TRBJ2-7; 8 bases align to TRBD1. Germline CDR1 reads SGHAT; CDR2 reads FQNNGV. Germline trimming cut 5 bases from V and 6 bases from J; bases unmatched to any gene: 3. The CDR3 sequence is 12 residues long. The CDR3 bases are TGTGCCAGCAGCCCCGGACAGGGCGAGCAGTACTTC. It specifies CASSPGQGEQYF.

The chain is built from TRBV27 and TRBJ2-7; a weak D match, TRBD2 (6 bases). CDR3 length equals 14 residues. Germline loops: CDR1 MNHEY, CDR2 SMNVEV (reference sequence). The V gene lost 5 bases and the J gene lost 7 bases, with 18 bases spanning the gap. The CDR3 coding sequence is TGTGCCAGCAGTACCGCCGGAGGGCTACGGGAGCAGTACTTC. Its protein product is CASSTAGGLREQYF.

The sample holds a few counts of this clone. The chain uses TRBV2 and TRBJ2-2, with 8 bases aligning to TRBD1. V was clipped by 3 bases and J by 6 bases; unmatched bases: 3. Germline V gene lookup returns CDR1 SNHLY and CDR2 FYNNEI. The length of the CDR3 is 14 residues. This CDR3 reads CASSDRTGSGELFF. Written as DNA, the CDR3 is TGTGCCAGCAGTGACCGGACAGGGTCCGGGGAGCTGTTTTTT.

V gene TRBV24-1 combines with J gene TRBJ2-1; 7 bases are shared with TRBD1. Germline CDR1 KGHDR, CDR2 SFDVKD. Trimming removed 3 bases from V and 8 bases from J; junction bases left unmatched: 6. This CDR3 contains 14 residues. The CDR3: CATSDPTTGDEQFF. The CDR3 DNA reads as TGTGCCACCAGTGATCCTACAACAGGGGATGAGCAGTTCTTC.

This chain uses TRBV7-9 with TRBJ2-5, with D possibly being TRBD1 (5 bases). Germline lookup yields CDR1 SEHNR and CDR2 FQNEAQ (reference sequence). With 0 bases removed from V and 5 bases from J, the gap between germline ends came to 10 bases. The CDR3 is 14 residues long. CDR3 sequence (DNA): TGTGCCAGCAGCTTAGCGCAGGGTGTGGAGACCCAGTACTTC. Protein sequence: CASSLAQGVETQYF.

The rearrangement joins TRBV5-4 to TRBJ1-2; D not certain. CDR1 is SGHNT, CDR2 YYREEE, per germline (reference sequence). The CDR3 has 14 amino acids. Deletions cut 0 bases from V and 3 bases from J, with 9 bases between. The DNA for the CDR3 is TGTGCCAGCAGCTTGGTATCCGGGGACTATGGCTACACCTTC. Protein: CASSLVSGDYGYTF.

V gene TRBV5-1 combines with J gene TRBJ2-5; maybe TRBD1 (5 bases). The V end was cut by 1 base, the J end by 4 bases, with 17 bases between. Germline V gene lookup returns CDR1 SGHRS and CDR2 YFSETQ. This CDR3 comprises 16 residues. CDR3 DNA sequence: TGCGCCAGCAGCTTGTTGGAGACACAGGCCGGAGAGACCCAGTACTTC. This sequence encodes CASSLLETQAGETQYF.

The chain links TRBV15 to TRBJ1-2; D is perhaps TRBD1 (5 bases). The CDR3 has 15 residues. V was cut by 4 bases and J by 2 bases, with 14 bases left in between. The germline V gene has CDR1 LNHNV and CDR2 YYDKDF (reference sequence). The DNA of the CDR3 is TGTGCCACCAGCATCCGATTGGGGCAGAACTATGGCTACACCTTC. Translating gives CATSIRLGQNYGYTF. Supplemented by reference TRBV15 and TRBJ1-2, the full variable domain reads DAMVIQNPRYQVTQFGKPVTLSCSQTLNHNVMYWYQQKSSQAPKLLFHYYDKDFNNEADTPDNFQSRRPNTSFCFLDIRSPGLGDTAMYLCATSIRLGQNYGYTFGSGTRLTVV.

A single count supports this clone. The V call is TRBV18, the J call TRBJ2-3, with TRBD1 identical over 8 bases. In germline, CDR1 is KGHSH, CDR2 LQKENI. V shed 0 bases and J 3 bases; nucleotides not matched to a gene: 8. The CDR3 runs 17 residues. CDR3 in amino acids: CASSPPRTGIGTDTQYF. The DNA of the CDR3 is TGTGCCAGCTCACCACCCCGGACAGGGATAGGTACAGATACGCAGTATTTT.

The V gene is TRBV12-3 or TRBV12-4, the J gene TRBJ1-1; TRBD1 might be the D (5 bases). The V end was cut by 6 bases, the J end by 8 bases, with 16 bases between. The CDR3 sequence is 13 residues long. CDR3 sequence: CASRSAGQTEAFF. CDR3 DNA sequence: TGTGCCAGCAGGTCGGCAGGGCAAACGGAAGCTTTCTTT.

This clone has a handful of counts. The chain recombines TRBV9 with TRBJ1-2, with a weak D call TRBD1 (6 bases). The ends were cut back, 0 bases at V and 1 base at J, with 10 bases in the middle. The CDR3 sequence is 15 residues long. Germline assignment: CDR1 SGDLS and CDR2 YYNGEE. CDR3 sequence (DNA): TGTGCCAGCAGCGTAGGGCAGGGGTTTAACTATGGCTACACCTTC. The encoded protein is CASSVGQGFNYGYTF.

The gene calls are TRBV5-1 and TRBJ1-1; D is perhaps TRBD1 (5 bases). Germline V gives CDR1 SGHRS, CDR2 YFSETQ. CDR3 length: 18 amino acids. V lost 0 bases and J lost 1, with 19 bases in between. CDR3 sequence (DNA): TGCGCCAGCAGCTTGGCCGGGGGGAGAAGGGTCGAGAACACTGAAGCTTTCTTT. Its translation is CASSLAGGRRVENTEAFF.

The CDR3 DNA follows: TGTGCCTGTAGCGGTCGTAACTATGGCTACACCTTC. Encoded protein: CACSGRNYGYTF. J is TRBJ1-2 and V is TRBV30; D not resolved. V gave up 6 bases and J gave up 1 base, with 9 bases separating them. The CDR3 sequence is 12 residues long. From germline, CDR1 is GTSNPN and CDR2 SVGIG (reference sequence).